These T cell receptor beta chains were read from a single sample in a study of OX40 agonist ivuxolimab in advanced cancers. Produced via immunoSEQ multiplex PCR; TCRdb's table is partial and in-frame only. The sample includes tens of thousands of clones, about 87% of them seen just once. The starting material was CD4+ or CD8+ T cells sorted from blood, obtained in a trial of the OX40 agonist ivuxolimab. The receptors stem from an adult with an advanced solid tumor such as melanoma, head and neck, liver or kidney cancer. The CDR3 runs from the conserved cysteine through the conserved F or W. Fields, in order: V gene, D gene, clone size, J gene, CDR3 DNA, CDR3 protein. D genes are given only for firm matches. Size values are once, few and many counts, or a class for expanded clones, and some rows have none.

V gene: TRBV2
D gene: .
clone size: .
J gene: TRBJ2-3
CDR3 DNA: TGTGCCAGCAGTTACTCTTCGGATACGCAGTATTTT
CDR3 protein: CASSYSSDTQYF

V gene: TRBV27
D gene: .
clone size: .
J gene: TRBJ2-2
CDR3 DNA: TGTGCCAGCAGCCAGACCGGGGAGCTGTTTTTT
CDR3 protein: CASSQTGELFF

V gene: TRBV7-9
D gene: .
clone size: many
J gene: TRBJ1-2
CDR3 DNA: TGTGCCAGCAGCTTAGATCTGGGGGAAGAACCGTTATATGGCTACACCTTC
CDR3 protein: CASSLDLGEEPLYGYTF

V gene: TRBV2
D gene: TRBD1
clone size: .
J gene: TRBJ1-4
CDR3 DNA: TGTGCCAGCAGTAGGACAGGAGGAAATGAAAAACTGTTTTTT
CDR3 protein: CASSRTGGNEKLFF

V gene: TRBV25-1
D gene: .
clone size: few
J gene: TRBJ1-5
CDR3 DNA: TGTGCCAGCAGTGAAGGACAGTACAATCAGCCCCAGCATTTT
CDR3 protein: CASSEGQYNQPQHF

V gene: TRBV5-1
D gene: .
clone size: once
J gene: TRBJ1-1
CDR3 DNA: TGCGCCAGCAGCTTGGAGGCTGTTAACACTGAAGCTTTCTTT
CDR3 protein: CASSLEAVNTEAFF

V gene: TRBV6-4
D gene: TRBD1
clone size: .
J gene: TRBJ1-2
CDR3 DNA: TGTGCCAGCAGTCAGGACAGGGGCTATGGCTACACCTTC
CDR3 protein: CASSQDRGYGYTF

V gene: TRBV7-9
D gene: .
clone size: .
J gene: TRBJ2-5
CDR3 DNA: TGTGCCAGCAGCACACAGTTACAAGAGACCCAGTACTTC
CDR3 protein: CASSTQLQETQYF

V gene: TRBV28
D gene: .
clone size: .
J gene: TRBJ1-5
CDR3 DNA: TGTGCCAGCAGTTTATTATCGGGAGGGAGAGGCAATCAGCCCCAGCATTTT
CDR3 protein: CASSLLSGGRGNQPQHF

V gene: TRBV2
D gene: TRBD2
clone size: .
J gene: TRBJ2-3
CDR3 DNA: TGTGCCATCCACAGGTTAGCGGGACTCCCGCCAGATACGCAGTATTTT
CDR3 protein: CAIHRLAGLPPDTQYF

V gene: TRBV4-3
D gene: .
clone size: .
J gene: TRBJ1-1
CDR3 DNA: TGCGCCAGCAGCCAAGATATACAGAACACTGAAGCTTTCTTT
CDR3 protein: CASSQDIQNTEAFF

V gene: TRBV21-1
D gene: .
clone size: once
J gene: TRBJ1-5
CDR3 DNA: TGTGCCAGCAGCACATCTAACTCTTTAACAGGGGGAAAAAGCAATCAGCCCCAGCATTTT
CDR3 protein: CASSTSNSLTGGKSNQPQHF

V gene: TRBV9
D gene: .
clone size: .
J gene: TRBJ2-7
CDR3 DNA: TGTGCCAGCAGCGTAGATCCGGCCCCCTACGAGCAGTACTTC
CDR3 protein: CASSVDPAPYEQYF

V gene: TRBV5-5
D gene: .
clone size: .
J gene: TRBJ2-2
CDR3 DNA: TGTGCCAGCAAAAGGGGAGGCACCGGGGAGCTGTTTTTT
CDR3 protein: CASKRGGTGELFF

V gene: TRBV7-9
D gene: .
clone size: .
J gene: TRBJ2-7
CDR3 DNA: TGTGCCAGCAGCACCCGGAGGGGGCAATCCTACGAGCAGTACTTC
CDR3 protein: CASSTRRGQSYEQYF

V gene: TRBV7-2
D gene: .
clone size: .
J gene: TRBJ1-5
CDR3 DNA: TGTGCCAGCAGCTTACAACCTTATAGCAATCAGCCCCAGCATTTT
CDR3 protein: CASSLQPYSNQPQHF

V gene: TRBV11-2
D gene: TRBD1
clone size: .
J gene: TRBJ2-7
CDR3 DNA: TGTGCCAGCAGCTTAGTTCCCAGGGGGTTGAGACAGGGCGAGCAGTACTTC
CDR3 protein: CASSLVPRGLRQGEQYF

V gene: TRBV19
D gene: .
clone size: .
J gene: TRBJ2-7
CDR3 DNA: TGTGCCAGTAAACCCTCTCACAGGGTTCTCTACGAGCAGTACTTC
CDR3 protein: CASKPSHRVLYEQYF

V gene: TRBV7-7
D gene: .
clone size: .
J gene: TRBJ1-3
CDR3 DNA: TGTGCCAGCAGCTACCGGACAGATCTGGGAAACACCATATATTTT
CDR3 protein: CASSYRTDLGNTIYF

V gene: TRBV1
D gene: .
clone size: .
J gene: TRBJ2-3
CDR3 DNA: TGCACCAGCAGCCAAGGGCGTGGGACAGGGGGCGACGATACGCAGTATTTT
CDR3 protein: CTSSQGRGTGGDDTQYF

V gene: TRBV4-2
D gene: .
clone size: .
J gene: TRBJ2-5
CDR3 DNA: TGTGCCAGCAGCCCACTTTACCAAGAGACCCAGTACTTC
CDR3 protein: CASSPLYQETQYF

V gene: TRBV10-3
D gene: TRBD2
clone size: .
J gene: TRBJ2-1
CDR3 DNA: TGTGCCATCAGCCGGACTAGCGGGAGCTCCAATGAGCAGTTCTTC
CDR3 protein: CAISRTSGSSNEQFF

V gene: TRBV5-6
D gene: .
clone size: once
J gene: TRBJ2-7
CDR3 DNA: TGTGCCAGCAGCTTGGTACAGGGAAGAAGGTACGAGCAGTACTTC
CDR3 protein: CASSLVQGRRYEQYF

V gene: TRBV25-1
D gene: .
clone size: few
J gene: TRBJ1-5
CDR3 DNA: TGTGCCACCTCCCGGGGGAATCAGCCCCAGCATTTT
CDR3 protein: CATSRGNQPQHF

V gene: TRBV7-2
D gene: TRBD1
clone size: .
J gene: TRBJ2-5
CDR3 DNA: TGTGCCAGCAGCTCTAAGGGGAGGACAGGGGGAGAGACCCAGTACTTC
CDR3 protein: CASSSKGRTGGETQYF

V gene: TRBV5-8
D gene: .
clone size: .
J gene: TRBJ1-1
CDR3 DNA: TGTGCCAGCAGCTTGACCCAGGGGAACACTGAAGCTTTCTTT
CDR3 protein: CASSLTQGNTEAFF

V gene: TRBV9
D gene: .
clone size: once
J gene: TRBJ2-7
CDR3 DNA: TGTGCCAGCAGCGTAGGGCAGGGTCCGGCCGAGCAGTACTTC
CDR3 protein: CASSVGQGPAEQYF

V gene: TRBV29-1
D gene: TRBD1
clone size: .
J gene: TRBJ1-2
CDR3 DNA: TGCAGCGTTGAGGATCGGACAGGGGGGTCGGGCTATGGCTACACCTTC
CDR3 protein: CSVEDRTGGSGYGYTF

V gene: TRBV5-5
D gene: TRBD1
clone size: .
J gene: TRBJ2-2
CDR3 DNA: TGTGCCAGCAGCGGGAGGACAGGGTCGGACACCGGGGAGCTGTTTTTT
CDR3 protein: CASSGRTGSDTGELFF

V gene: TRBV29-1
D gene: TRBD2
clone size: .
J gene: TRBJ2-7
CDR3 DNA: TGCAGCGTTTTCCTAGCGGAGACCTCCTACGAGCAGTACTTC
CDR3 protein: CSVFLAETSYEQYF

V gene: TRBV6-6
D gene: TRBD2
clone size: .
J gene: TRBJ2-1
CDR3 DNA: TGTGCCAGCAGTGACAGGACTAGCGGGGAATATGAGCAGTTCTTC
CDR3 protein: CASSDRTSGEYEQFF

V gene: TRBV28
D gene: .
clone size: .
J gene: TRBJ2-1
CDR3 DNA: TGTGCCAGCAGTTTATTGGAGGATGAGCAGTTCTTC
CDR3 protein: CASSLLEDEQFF

V gene: TRBV6-5
D gene: .
clone size: .
J gene: TRBJ1-1
CDR3 DNA: TGTGCCAGCAGTTACTCGAGGCAGAGACGCACTGAAGCTTTCTTT
CDR3 protein: CASSYSRQRRTEAFF

V gene: TRBV6-5
D gene: .
clone size: .
J gene: TRBJ2-2
CDR3 DNA: TGTGCCAGCAGCTACGGAGGGTTTTCGAACACCGGGGAGCTGTTTTTT
CDR3 protein: CASSYGGFSNTGELFF

V gene: TRBV5-1
D gene: TRBD2
clone size: .
J gene: TRBJ2-5
CDR3 DNA: TGCGCCAGCAGCACCGGGACTAGCGGCCAAGAGACCCAGTACTTC
CDR3 protein: CASSTGTSGQETQYF

V gene: TRBV18
D gene: .
clone size: .
J gene: TRBJ1-1
CDR3 DNA: TGTGCCAGCTTATCCAGGCAGGACACTGAAGCTTTCTTT
CDR3 protein: CASLSRQDTEAFF

V gene: TRBV9
D gene: .
clone size: .
J gene: TRBJ2-2
CDR3 DNA: TGTGCCAGCAGCGTAGGGGCCTCGGGCACCGGGGAGCTGTTTTTT
CDR3 protein: CASSVGASGTGELFF

V gene: TRBV5-4
D gene: .
clone size: .
J gene: TRBJ1-1
CDR3 DNA: TGTGCCAGCAGCTTGGGGCCGAACACTGAAGCTTTCTTT
CDR3 protein: CASSLGPNTEAFF

V gene: TRBV7-6
D gene: TRBD1
clone size: once
J gene: TRBJ2-4
CDR3 DNA: TGTGCCAGCAGCTCCGGACAGGGAAACATTCAGTACTTC
CDR3 protein: CASSSGQGNIQYF

V gene: TRBV19
D gene: TRBD1
clone size: .
J gene: TRBJ2-1
CDR3 DNA: TGTGCCAGTAGTACCCCATGGGACAGGACAGGCAATGAGCAGTTCTTC
CDR3 protein: CASSTPWDRTGNEQFF